In its sample, the clone carrying this T cell receptor beta chain was seen once. The sample is drawn from a study of blood T cell repertoires in COVID-19. Study background: Whether acute or convalescent, the COVID-19 samples came from the United States, Italy and Spain. Nucleic acid was either cDNA or gDNA, and it came from T cells, B-cell-depleted T cells, or PBMCs.

Source study methods: Reference gene primer amplification in the assay estimated nucleated cell counts. Sequencing used immunoSEQ multiplex PCR; TCRdb keeps in-frame clones, though not all of them. That table gives V, J and clone size, and the DNA gave D and trimming. This sample has roughly 240,000 clones; about four fifths occur once, and the top ten carry over 3.5%. The V and J ends lost 2 bases and 5 bases, in that order; junction bases with no gene match: 10. The germline V gene encodes CDR1 MNHEY and CDR2 SMNVEV (reference sequence). CDR3 length: 17 amino acids. The sequence was obtained from a woman in her sixties or seventies with acute or convalescent COVID-19. This chain connects TRBV27 to TRBJ2-3; 10 bases agree with TRBD2. The material sequenced was peripheral blood. CDR3 DNA sequence: TGTGCCAGCAGTTTAGGAGCGGGGGGGGCCCGTAGAGATACGCAGTATTTT. Translated, it gives CASSLGAGGARRDTQYF.